Listed below are T cell receptor beta chains from one sample, sequenced in a study of T cell responses to AZD1222 COVID-19 vaccine. The method was immunoSEQ multiplex PCR; TCRdb's version includes in-frame clones alone and lacks a portion of them. The data contain 200,000 or so clones, 94% of them seen just once; the ten biggest clones take up over 7.5%. The sequenced sample was peripheral blood, obtained on day 0 of AZD1222 vaccination. The receptor source for this set is an adult in good health. Both conserved end residues are part of each CDR3. Fields, in order: D gene, V gene, clone size, J gene, CDR3 DNA, CDR3 protein. A D gene is named only where the DNA matches it firmly. Clone size is stated in some rows and not others, as once, few, many or a class when expanded.

TRBD1,TRBV6-5,NA,TRBJ1-1,TGTGCCAGCAGTCGACAGGGTCTGGGTCCTGAAGCTTTCTTT,CASSRQGLGPEAFF
NA,TRBV28,once,TRBJ1-1,TGTGCCAGCAGCTTGATGGGAGAGAACACTGAAGCTTTCTTT,CASSLMGENTEAFF
TRBD2,TRBV30,NA,TRBJ2-3,TGTGCCTGGAAGAGAGCGGGAAGCACAGATACGCAGTATTTT,CAWKRAGSTDTQYF
NA,TRBV29-1,once,TRBJ2-2,TGCAGCGTTGGGGGGGGCAACCGGGAGCTGTTTTTT,CSVGGGNRELFF
NA,TRBV5-6,NA,TRBJ1-2,TGTGCCAGCAGCCGGGGGCAGGGTAATGGCTACACCTTC,CASSRGQGNGYTF
NA,TRBV19,once,TRBJ1-1,TGTGCCAGTAGTATTGGTTTGGGGAGGAACACTGAAGCTTTCTTT,CASSIGLGRNTEAFF
TRBD2,TRBV24-1,NA,TRBJ2-3,TGTGCCACCAGTGATTCCCCCGCCCTAGCGGGACCCACAGATACGCAGTATTTT,CATSDSPALAGPTDTQYF
TRBD1,TRBV5-6,NA,TRBJ1-1,TGTGCCAGCAGATACCGGACAGGGTGGGGCACTGAAGCTTTCTTT,CASRYRTGWGTEAFF
NA,TRBV24-1,NA,TRBJ2-1,TGTGCCACCGGGGCAGGACTGTACAATGAGCAGTTCTTC,CATGAGLYNEQFF
NA,TRBV10-3,NA,TRBJ2-1,TGTGCCATCAGTGAGACCCGATCCGCCTCCTACAATGAGCAGTTCTTC,CAISETRSASYNEQFF
TRBD2,TRBV30,once,TRBJ2-7,TGTGCCGCACTACTAGCGGATACCTACGAGCAGTACTTC,CAALLADTYEQYF
NA,TRBV5-6,NA,TRBJ2-1,TGTGCCAGCAGCTCAGGGGTCAGCTCCTACAATGAGCAGTTCTTC,CASSSGVSSYNEQFF
NA,TRBV25-1,NA,TRBJ1-5,TGTGCCAGCAGTGGCAACTCCCAGACAGGCCGGAGTCAGCCCCAGCATTTT,CASSGNSQTGRSQPQHF
TRBD2,TRBV27,NA,TRBJ2-2,TGTGCCAGCAGTTTATCACTAGCGGGAATAACCACCGGGGAGCTGTTTTTT,CASSLSLAGITTGELFF
TRBD2,TRBV27,few,TRBJ2-1,TGTGCCAGCAGTCAATTAGGACTAGCGGGAGGGCCCTCTTTCAATGAGCAGTTCTTC,CASSQLGLAGGPSFNEQFF
TRBD2,TRBV9,NA,TRBJ2-1,TGTGCCAGCAGCGTAGAAGGACTAGCGGGAGTATCCCAGTTCTTC,CASSVEGLAGVSQFF
TRBD1,TRBV27,NA,TRBJ2-7,TGTGCCAGCAGTAACAGGGGGCGGATTGCCGAGCAGTACTTC,CASSNRGRIAEQYF
NA,TRBV6-5,NA,TRBJ2-7,TGTGCCAGCAGTTACTCCCCTCCCGGGGGTGGCTACGAGCAGTACTTC,CASSYSPPGGGYEQYF
NA,TRBV30,NA,TRBJ1-2,TGTGCCTGGAGTCCCCCCATTGAGGGCTACACCTTC,CAWSPPIEGYTF
TRBD2,TRBV19,NA,TRBJ2-1,TGTGCCAGTTCCCCTAGCGGGAGGGCCGGGGAGCAGTTCTTC,CASSPSGRAGEQFF
NA,TRBV6-5,NA,TRBJ2-5,TGTGCCAGCAGTTACAAGGGCAGCCCCAACCAAGAGACCCAGTACTTC,CASSYKGSPNQETQYF
TRBD1,TRBV2,NA,TRBJ2-3,TGTGCCAGCAGACAGGACAGGGGGAGAAGAGATACGCAGTATTTT,CASRQDRGRRDTQYF
NA,TRBV6-5,NA,TRBJ1-1,TGTGCCAGCAGTACCCCGATGGGCAGGCACACTGAAGCTTTCTTT,CASSTPMGRHTEAFF
TRBD1,TRBV3-1/TRBV3-2,NA,TRBJ1-5,TGTGCCAGCAGGCGGACAGGGGGCGCGCGACAGCCCCAGCATTTT,CASRRTGGARQPQHF
TRBD1,TRBV9,once,TRBJ2-7,TGTGCCAGCAGCGCCGGACAGGGAACCTACGAGCAGTACTTC,CASSAGQGTYEQYF
TRBD2,TRBV7-2,few,TRBJ2-1,TGTGCCAGCCAAGGACTAGCATCATCAGATGAGCAGTTCTTC,CASQGLASSDEQFF